This T cell receptor beta chain was identified during a study of shared clonotypes between healthy human individuals. The study's findings and limits: Clonotypes which were not shared had lower generation probabilities than clonotypes that all four donors shared.

V was trimmed by 5 bases and J by 2 bases, leaving 16 bases between them. The CDR3 runs to 16 residues. Germline V gene sequence: CDR1 MNHEY, CDR2 SMNVEV (reference sequence). Turning to this clone: Its antigen is as yet unknown.

Replicate sorted-subset PCRs were loaded with around 0.2 ug DNA, roughly 33,000 T cell genomes. In the original analysis: Junction-only sequences without quality scores were provided by ImmunoSEQ, so filtering was different. Generated by immunoSEQ multiplex PCR, the TCRdb table keeps only in-frame clones and is missing some. Clone size and the V and J calls come from that table; the DNA yielded D and trimming. The sample carries over a million clones, roughly 97% recorded once. The source is a man in his thirties or forties in good health. The sequencing sample was made of naive CD4+ T cells sorted from blood. Specified subset: CD45RA+ positively selected. V gene TRBV27 combines with J gene TRBJ2-1; TRBD1 or TRBD2 may be the D gene (6 bases each). The CDR3 spells CASSKQGGNTYNEQFF. DNA of the CDR3: TGTGCCAGCAGTAAACAGGGCGGGAATACCTACAATGAGCAGTTCTTC.